Shown below are 5 T cell receptor beta chains from a single sample sequenced in a study of control samples from healthy donors and cancer patients. The method was immunoSEQ multiplex PCR; TCRdb's version includes in-frame clones alone and lacks a portion of them. The table records tens of thousands of clones, about 89% of them present only once. The sample was PBMCs. The receptor set was obtained from a woman between 45 and 65 years old with head and neck cancer.

The J gene is TRBJ2-2, the V gene TRBV5-1, with 8 nucleotides matching TRBD1. The germline CDR1 and CDR2 sequences are SGHRS and YFSETQ. The CDR3 consists of 17 residues. Losses at the gene ends were 0 bases for V and 2 bases for J; bases not matched to a gene: 6. CDR3 loop: CASSLGPAGGNTGELFF. The CDR3 DNA sequence: TGCGCCAGCAGCTTGGGCCCGGCAGGGGGCAACACCGGGGAGCTGTTTTTT.

The gene calls are TRBV9 and TRBJ2-2; TRBD2 matches 7 bases. CDR1 SGDLS and CDR2 YYNGEE come from the germline V gene. Trimming took 0 bases from V and 5 from J; bases not matched to a gene: 4. This CDR3 contains 15 residues. DNA of the CDR3: TGTGCCAGCAGCGTAGGGGGGGGAAGTACCGGGGAGCTGTTTTTT. Translating gives CASSVGGGSTGELFF.

J is TRBJ1-5 and V is TRBV6-5; 11 bases line up with TRBD1. CDR3 length: 15 residues. V gave up 6 bases and J gave up 3 bases; unmatched junction bases: 4. CDR1 MNHEY and CDR2 SVGAGI come from the germline V gene. CDR3 loop: CASRGTGGYNQPQHF. CDR3 DNA sequence: TGTGCCAGCAGGGGGACAGGGGGATACAATCAGCCCCAGCATTTT.

This clone was observed a few times. The chain joins TRBV6-6 to TRBJ1-2; possible D gene TRBD1, 6 bases. Germline V lookup: CDR1 MNHNY, CDR2 SVGAGI (reference sequence). This CDR3 is built from 14 residues. Trimming took 0 bases from V and 4 from J, leaving 9 bases between them. The CDR3 region is CASSYSGASYGYTF. In DNA, the CDR3 is TGTGCCAGCAGTTACTCGGGGGCCAGCTATGGCTACACCTTC.

The rearrangement links TRBV5-6 to TRBJ1-1; 8 nucleotides agree with TRBD1. The CDR3 is 16 residues long. The germline V gene has CDR1 SGHDT and CDR2 YYEEEE. The ends lost 4 bases at V and 5 bases at J; junction bases unmatched: 13. In DNA, the CDR3 is TGTGCCAGCAGCCCCCATACCTCGACAGGGGAGACTGAAGCTTTCTTT. It yields the protein CASSPHTSTGETEAFF.